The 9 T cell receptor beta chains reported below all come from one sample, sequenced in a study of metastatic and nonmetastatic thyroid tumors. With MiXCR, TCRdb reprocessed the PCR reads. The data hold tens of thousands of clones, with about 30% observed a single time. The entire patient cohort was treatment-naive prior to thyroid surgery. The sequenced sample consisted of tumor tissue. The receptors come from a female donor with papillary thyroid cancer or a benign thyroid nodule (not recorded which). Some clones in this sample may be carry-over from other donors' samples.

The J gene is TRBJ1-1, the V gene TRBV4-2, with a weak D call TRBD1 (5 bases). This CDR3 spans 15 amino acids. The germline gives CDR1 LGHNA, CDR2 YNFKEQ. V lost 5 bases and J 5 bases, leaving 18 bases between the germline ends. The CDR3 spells CASSMGRTVGTEAFF. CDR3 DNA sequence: TGTGCCAGCAGCATGGGACGGACGGTGGGAACTGAAGCTTTCTTT.

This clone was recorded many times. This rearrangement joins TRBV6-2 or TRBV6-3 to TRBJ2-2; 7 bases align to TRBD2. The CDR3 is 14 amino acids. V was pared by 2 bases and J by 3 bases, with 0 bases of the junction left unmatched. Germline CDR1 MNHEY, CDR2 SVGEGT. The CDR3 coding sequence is TGTGCCAGCAGTTACACTAGCGACACCGGGGAGCTGTTTTTT. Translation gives CASSYTSDTGELFF.

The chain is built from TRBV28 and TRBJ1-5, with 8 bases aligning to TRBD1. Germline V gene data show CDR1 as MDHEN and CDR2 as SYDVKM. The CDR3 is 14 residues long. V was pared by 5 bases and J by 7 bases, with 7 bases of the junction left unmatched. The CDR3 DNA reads TGTGCCAGCAGTCCCCGACAGGGGATCCAGCCCCAGCATTTT. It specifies CASSPRQGIQPQHF.

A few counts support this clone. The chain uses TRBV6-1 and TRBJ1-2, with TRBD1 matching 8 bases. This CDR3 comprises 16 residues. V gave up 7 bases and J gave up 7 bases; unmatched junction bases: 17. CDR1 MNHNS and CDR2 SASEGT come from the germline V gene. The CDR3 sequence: CASTHGAGGAGVGYTF. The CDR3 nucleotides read TGTGCCAGCACCCACGGGGCAGGGGGCGCAGGTGTTGGCTACACCTTC.

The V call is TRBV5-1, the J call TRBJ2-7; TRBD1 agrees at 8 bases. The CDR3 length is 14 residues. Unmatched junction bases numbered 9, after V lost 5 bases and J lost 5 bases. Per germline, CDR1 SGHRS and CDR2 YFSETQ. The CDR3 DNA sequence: TGCGCCAGCAGATTCGGACAGGGCCTGGACGAGCAGTACTTC. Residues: CASRFGQGLDEQYF.

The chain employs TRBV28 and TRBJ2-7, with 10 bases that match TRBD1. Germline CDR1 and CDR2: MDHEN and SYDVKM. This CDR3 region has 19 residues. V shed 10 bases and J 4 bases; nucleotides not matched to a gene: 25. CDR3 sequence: CATNLKRGRRQGAFYEQYF. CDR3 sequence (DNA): TGTGCCACCAACCTAAAGCGGGGGCGACGACAGGGGGCCTTTTACGAGCAGTACTTC.

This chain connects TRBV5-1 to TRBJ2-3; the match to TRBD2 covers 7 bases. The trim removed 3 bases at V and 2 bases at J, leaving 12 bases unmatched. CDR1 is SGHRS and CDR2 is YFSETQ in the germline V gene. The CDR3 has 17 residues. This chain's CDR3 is CASSSVQGGATTDTQYF. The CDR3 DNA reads TGCGCCAGCAGCTCCGTTCAGGGAGGGGCCACCACAGATACGCAGTATTTT. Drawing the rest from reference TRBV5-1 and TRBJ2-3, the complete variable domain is KAGVTQTPRYLIKTRGQQVTLSCSPISGHRSVSWYQQTPGQGLQFLFEYFSETQRNKGNFPGRFSGRQFSNSRSEMNVSTLELGDSALYLCASSSVQGGATTDTQYFGPGTRLTVL.

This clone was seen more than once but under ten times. As DNA, the CDR3 is TGTGCCAGCACGACAGGGGACACCCTCCACTTT. This encodes CASTTGDTLHF. V gene TRBV25-1 combines with J gene TRBJ1-6; 8 bases fit TRBD1. J gave up 14 bases and V 7 bases, and 4 bases lay outside the gene matches. The CDR3 is made up of 11 amino acids. Germline lookup yields CDR1 MGHDK and CDR2 SYGVNS.

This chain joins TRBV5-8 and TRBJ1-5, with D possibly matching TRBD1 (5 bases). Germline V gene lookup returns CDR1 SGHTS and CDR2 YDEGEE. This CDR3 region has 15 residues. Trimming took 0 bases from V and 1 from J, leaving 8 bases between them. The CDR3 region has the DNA TGTGCCAGCAGCTTGGTGCCAGGGAGCAATCAGCCCCAGCATTTT. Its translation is CASSLVPGSNQPQHF.